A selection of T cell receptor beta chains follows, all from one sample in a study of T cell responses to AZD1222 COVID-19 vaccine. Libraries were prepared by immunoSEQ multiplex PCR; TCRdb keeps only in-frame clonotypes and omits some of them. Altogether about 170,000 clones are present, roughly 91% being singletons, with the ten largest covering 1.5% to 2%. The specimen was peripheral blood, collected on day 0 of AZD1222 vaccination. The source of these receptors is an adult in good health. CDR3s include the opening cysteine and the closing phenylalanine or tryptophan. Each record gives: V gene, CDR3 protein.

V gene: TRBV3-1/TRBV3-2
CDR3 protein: CASSATGISNQPQHF

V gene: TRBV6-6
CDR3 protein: CASSYSGQLNTEAFF

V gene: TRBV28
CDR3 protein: CASSFVGGKNGYTF

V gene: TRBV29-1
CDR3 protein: CSARTGGSTGELFF

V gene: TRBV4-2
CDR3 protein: CASSQDWSGGVANTGELFF

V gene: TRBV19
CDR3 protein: CASSITGATDTQYF

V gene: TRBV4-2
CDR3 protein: CASSQGQGIHNEKLFF

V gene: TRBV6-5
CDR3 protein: CASTPRDRVYNEQFF

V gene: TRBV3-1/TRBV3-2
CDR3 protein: CASSQAGLPQHF

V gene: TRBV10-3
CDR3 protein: CAISAGGTGELFF

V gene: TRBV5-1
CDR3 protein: CASSWTPGQGALEQFF

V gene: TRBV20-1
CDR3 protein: CSASGGTQYF

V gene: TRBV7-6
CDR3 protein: CASSLAGLGGEAFF

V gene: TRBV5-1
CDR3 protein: CASSLASNLQGVDEQYF

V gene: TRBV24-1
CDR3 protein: CATSDSLAGDYEQYF

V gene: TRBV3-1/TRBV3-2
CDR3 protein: CASSPRGARETQYF

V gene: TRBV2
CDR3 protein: CASWGLGTDTQYF

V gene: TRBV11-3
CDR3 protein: CASPKAGGQETQYF

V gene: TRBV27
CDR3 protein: CASSNVRQGEAFF

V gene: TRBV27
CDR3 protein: CASSPWGTPDQETQYF

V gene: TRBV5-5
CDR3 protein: CASSLAGQGGNEQFF

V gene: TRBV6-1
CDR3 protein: CASSARGLAKGTDTQYF

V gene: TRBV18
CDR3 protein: CASSPRRVNTEAFF

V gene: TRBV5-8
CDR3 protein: CASSFGVSYEQYF

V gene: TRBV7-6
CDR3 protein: CASSLVIGQYEQYF

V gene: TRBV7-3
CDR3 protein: CASSLNGPNYPSNTGELFF

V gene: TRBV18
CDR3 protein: CASSVGQLGYGYTF

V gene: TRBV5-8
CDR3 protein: CASSLQRQGNEKLFF

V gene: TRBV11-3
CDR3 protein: CASSRGLAGGSEQFF

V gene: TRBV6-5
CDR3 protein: CASSKTGQGVYGYTF

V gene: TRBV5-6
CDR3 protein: CASSLGPEPLDSGNTIYF

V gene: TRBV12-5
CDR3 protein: CASDPRTVDSNQPQHF

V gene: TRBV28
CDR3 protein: CASSKRPGTVNEQFF

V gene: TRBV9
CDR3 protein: CASSVEPETSTDTQYF

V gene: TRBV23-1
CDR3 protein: CASSPSRGVGNQPQHF

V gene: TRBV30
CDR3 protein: CAWSPGLLNSPLHF

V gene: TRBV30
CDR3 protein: CAWSEGANYGYTF

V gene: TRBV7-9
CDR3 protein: CASSGGTGPFLYGYTF

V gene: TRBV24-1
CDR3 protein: CATSDLGAGEAFF

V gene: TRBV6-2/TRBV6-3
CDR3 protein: CASSYSGLGNTIYF

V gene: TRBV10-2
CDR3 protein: CASSLEMNTEAFF

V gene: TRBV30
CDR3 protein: CAWSFTLNTEAFF

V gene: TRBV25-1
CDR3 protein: CASSERDLGYTF

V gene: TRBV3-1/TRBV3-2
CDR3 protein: CASSQEYLSGYTF

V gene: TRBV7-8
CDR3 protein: CASSLARGNQPQHF

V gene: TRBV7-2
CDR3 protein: CASSLDHSGGYTF

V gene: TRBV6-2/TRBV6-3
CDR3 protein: CASSYEGTTYNEQFF

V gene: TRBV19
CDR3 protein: CASTGLAGAELFF

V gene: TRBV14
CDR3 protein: CASSPGGNTIYF

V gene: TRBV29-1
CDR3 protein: CSVASPNQPQHF

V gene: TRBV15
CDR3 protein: CATSRDSISTRHEQYF

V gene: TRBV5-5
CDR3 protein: CASSPGETQYF

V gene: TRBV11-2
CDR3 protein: CASSVAGVSYNEQFF

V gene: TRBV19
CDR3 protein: CASSPRGTSGGANEQFF

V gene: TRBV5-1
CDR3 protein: CASTLGGMNTEAFF

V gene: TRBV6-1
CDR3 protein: CASSEGWGSSGEKLFF